This T cell receptor (beta chain) was found in a study of blood T cells in healthy people across ages. This CDR3 comprises 14 residues. Germline V gene lookup returns CDR1 SGHDT and CDR2 YYEEEE. Trimming cost V 3 bases and J 9 bases, with 16 bases left between them. Overall study results and limits: Long-lived donors exceeded aged donors in naive CD4+ cells and diversity. Observed TCR beta diversity showed a strong correlation with the percentage of naive T cells as measured by flow cytometry. CMV status of donors was not determined, possibly confounding expanded clonotype changes.

A second 7 to 11 cycle PCR used barcoded and J-beta primers. Through a template-switch adaptor with 12 random nucleotides, each cDNA molecule received a tag. TCRdb used MiXCR to reprocess the 5' RACE reads, holding one entry per CDR3 protein. The table has hundreds of thousands of distinct CDR3 sequences, approximately 30% seen once. Note on this clonotype: Its antigen remains unknown.

Sequencing used blood. This sequence originates from a woman aged 80 or older in good health. The chain carries TRBV5-6 and TRBJ1-5, with no clear D. CDR3 region: CASSSHRVSGPQHF. CDR3 nucleotides: TGTGCCAGCAGCTCCCACAGAGTATCGGGGCCCCAGCATTTT.